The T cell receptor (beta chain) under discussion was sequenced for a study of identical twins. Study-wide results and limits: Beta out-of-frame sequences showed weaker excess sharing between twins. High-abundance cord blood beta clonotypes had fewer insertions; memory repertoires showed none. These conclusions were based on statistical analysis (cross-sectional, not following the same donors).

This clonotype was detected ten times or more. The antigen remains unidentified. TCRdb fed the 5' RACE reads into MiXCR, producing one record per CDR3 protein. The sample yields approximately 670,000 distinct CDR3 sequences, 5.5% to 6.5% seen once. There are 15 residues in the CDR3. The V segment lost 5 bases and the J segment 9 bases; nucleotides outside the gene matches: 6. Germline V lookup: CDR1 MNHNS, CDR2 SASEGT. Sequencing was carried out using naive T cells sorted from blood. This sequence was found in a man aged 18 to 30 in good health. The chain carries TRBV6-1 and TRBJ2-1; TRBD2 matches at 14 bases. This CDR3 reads CASSPGTSGSGEQFF. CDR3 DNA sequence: TGTGCCAGCAGTCCCGGGACTAGCGGGAGCGGTGAGCAGTTCTTC.